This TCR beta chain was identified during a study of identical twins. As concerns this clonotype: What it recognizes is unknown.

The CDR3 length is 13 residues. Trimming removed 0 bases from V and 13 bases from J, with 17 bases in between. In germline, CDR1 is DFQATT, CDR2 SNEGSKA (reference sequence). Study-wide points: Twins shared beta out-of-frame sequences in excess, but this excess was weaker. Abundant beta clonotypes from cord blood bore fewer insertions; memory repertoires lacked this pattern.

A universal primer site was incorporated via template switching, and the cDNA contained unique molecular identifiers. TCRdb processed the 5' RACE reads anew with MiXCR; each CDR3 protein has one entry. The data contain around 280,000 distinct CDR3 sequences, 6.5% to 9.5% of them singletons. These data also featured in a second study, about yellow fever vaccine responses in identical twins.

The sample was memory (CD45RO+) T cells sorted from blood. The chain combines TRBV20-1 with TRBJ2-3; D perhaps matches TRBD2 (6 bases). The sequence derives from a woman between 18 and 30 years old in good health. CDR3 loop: CSARDLLGEVEYF. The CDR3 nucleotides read TGCAGTGCTAGAGATCTATTGGGGGAGGTGGAGTATTTT.